The entry below describes one T cell receptor beta chain. The target of this receptor is not known. Base qualities are not recorded, but no much larger clone differs from it by a single base. One collaborating source in Seattle enrolled patients while the patients were actively infected and followed the patients over time throughout the course of disease. Each collaborating institution followed its own protocols to collect whole blood in K2EDTA tubes. For TCRbeta analysis, collaborators shipped samples as frozen whole blood, isolated PBMCs, or DNA extracted from either of those sample types. TCRbeta CDR3 regions were amplified from genomic DNA using the immunoSEQ Assay, a bias-controlled multiplex PCR. On the authors' methods: Nucleated cell counts per sample were estimated from amplification of reference gene primers within the assay. To quantify the absolute abundance of each unique TCRbeta CDR3 rearrangement, sequence reads were collapsed and filtered. For each sample, productive Simpson clonality was calculated as the square root of Simpson's diversity index across productive rearrangements. The table was pulled from immuneACCESS by TCRdb, which kept in-frame rearrangements only. Such tables lose some clones; where checked, under half of the loss comes from unresolved V genes, and the rest has no known cause. V and J calls and clone size are given by that table; D and trimming were obtained from the DNA. This sample comprises about 170,000 clones, around 85% of them detected only once. The leading ten clones occupy approximately 10% of the sample.

Trimming accounts for 6 bases at V and 3 bases at J, while the number of junction bases matched to no gene is 8. CDR3 length: 15 amino acids, cysteine to phenylalanine. Of the read, only the CDR3 DNA is kept; its 45 bases are in frame from base 1. Per the germline V gene, SGHTA is the CDR1 and FQGTGA is the CDR2. The sample belongs to a study of blood T cell repertoires in COVID-19 (TCRdb year 2020). Regarding the research as a whole: Collaborator samples came from the United States, Italy and Spain and covered acute and convalescent phases of COVID-19. The prospective study material was composed of cDNA or gDNA derived from T cells, B-cell-depleted T cells, or PBMCs. The dataset comprised deeply sampled blood TCRbeta repertoires from subjects exposed to, actively infected with, or recovered from COVID-19. A freely available public database, intended as a resource for researchers studying the immune response to SARS-CoV-2, is where the repertoires were released. The samples were drawn from two sources: the first 160 participants of the ongoing ImmuneRACE study, and 1,254 subjects contributed by 6 global collaborators. Nearly every sample came with metadata listing a de-identified subject ID, COVID-19 status, age in years and sex. Where available, HLA class I and class II types were taken from metadata supplied by the sample provider and were not determined by assay-based typing. Points the paper makes about the study in general: How much clinical and demographic metadata was included differed by source and by participant, and the metadata was provided uncurated.

The rearranged chain carries TRBV7-3 and TRBJ2-3; 8 of the junction bases match TRBD2. This receptor was identified in a woman in her sixties with COVID-19, enrolled during active disease. The material sequenced was peripheral blood. The DNA is as follows: TGTGCCAGCAGTCCTACGGCTAGCGGGACAGATACGCAGTATTTT. Its protein is CASSPTASGTDTQYF.